This section outlines one T cell receptor beta chain sequence together with its context. The antigen remains unidentified. This sample was taken from a study of tumor-infiltrating lymphocytes in primary liver carcinoma. General study points: Tumors had a significantly higher top-250-clone fraction than blood (p = 0.039).

Germline assignment: CDR1 MNHEY and CDR2 SVGAGI. This CDR3 comprises 15 residues. V dropped 5 bases and J dropped 4 bases, with 17 bases sitting between them. Germline DNA was also extracted, and blood RNA was taken from unsorted whole blood. Infection with HBV was chronic in patients; they were treatment-naive. From 400 to 500 ng total RNA, TCR beta cDNA was generated with a primer in the constant region. Each TCR beta library was derived from three nested multiplex PCR rounds that employed slightly modified ARM-PCR. Amplification in the first two PCR rounds was performed using TRBV1-TRBV30 forward primers and a C-beta reverse primer for roughly 9 cycles each. Each CDR3 protein is one row after TCRdb ran MiXCR on the multiplex PCR reads. The sample has fewer than 400,000 distinct CDR3 sequences, around 50% seen once.

The rearrangement uses TRBV6-5 and TRBJ1-2, with D possibly matching TRBD1 (5 bases). Sequenced sample: peripheral blood. The TCR was taken from a woman aged 25 to 39 with primary liver carcinoma and hepatitis B virus infection. DNA of the CDR3: TGTGCCAGCAGTCAAGATTACGGGGGGGTCTATGGCTACACCTTC. This codes for CASSQDYGGVYGYTF.